A single sample is the source of the 18 T cell receptor beta chains below, sequenced in a study of blood T cell repertoires in COVID-19. This table comes from immunoSEQ multiplex PCR, and its TCRdb copy is limited to in-frame clones, with some not included. The sample lists roughly 570,000 clones; about 88% were seen once. The sample comprised peripheral blood. These TCRs come from a woman in her fifties or sixties with COVID-19, enrolled during active disease.

The chain couples TRBV4-1 to TRBJ2-2; TRBD2 matches 8 bases. Trimming cost V 0 bases and J 1 base; bases outside gene matches: 4. CDR1 and CDR2 (germline): MGHRA, YSYEKL. There are 17 residues in the CDR3. The CDR3 is CASSQEGLAGNTGELFF. The CDR3 coding sequence is TGCGCCAGCAGCCAAGAAGGCCTAGCGGGGAACACCGGGGAGCTGTTTTTT.

A single count supports this clone. Other DNA sequences of this sample code for an identical CDR3. The rearrangement uses TRBV6-5 and TRBJ1-4, with TRBD1 matching 7 bases. J gave up 3 bases and V 6 bases, and 4 bases lay outside the gene matches. The CDR3 loop spans 14 amino acids. Germline values: CDR1 MNHEY, CDR2 SVGAGI. The CDR3 nucleotides are TGTGCCAGCAGCCTTGACAGGGCTAATGAAAAACTGTTTTTT. It is translated as CASSLDRANEKLFF.

In its sample, this clone was seen a few times. The chain is built from TRBV24-1 and TRBJ2-3, with D maybe TRBD2 (5 bases). Germline V gene sequence: CDR1 KGHDR, CDR2 SFDVKD. The germline V and J ends were trimmed by 2 bases and 0 bases, with 5 bases remaining between them. CDR3 length equals 14 residues. The CDR3 here is CATSDSGSTDTQYF. In DNA, the CDR3 is TGTGCCACCAGTGATTCGGGGAGCACAGATACGCAGTATTTT.

This chain's CDR3 is CASRPGGRNTEAFF. The CDR3 coding sequence is TGTGCCAGCAGGCCCGGAGGGAGGAACACTGAAGCTTTCTTT. The chain joins TRBV2 to TRBJ1-1, with D uncertain. This CDR3 has 14 amino acids. Trimming removed 6 bases from V and 1 base from J, with 12 bases in between. Germline values: CDR1 SNHLY, CDR2 FYNNEI. The whole variable domain, filled in from reference TRBV2 and TRBJ1-1, reads EPEVTQTPSHQVTQMGQEVILRCVPISNHLYFYWYRQILGQKVEFLVSFYNNEISEKSEIFDDQFSVERPDGSNFTLKIRSTKLEDSAMYFCASRPGGRNTEAFFGQGTRLTVV.

This clone was seen many times. The V call is TRBV20-1, the J call TRBJ1-1, with D possibly TRBD1 on 5 matching bases. Germline V gene lookup returns CDR1 DFQATT and CDR2 SNEGSKA (reference sequence). The length of the CDR3 is 11 residues. The V gene lost 6 bases and the J gene lost 4 bases, with 9 bases spanning the gap. CDR3 loop: CSAIDSTEAFF. The CDR3 DNA follows: TGCAGTGCCATCGACAGCACTGAAGCTTTCTTT.

The rearrangement joins TRBV4-1 to TRBJ1-1; D is unresolved. This CDR3 is 15 amino acids long. CDR1 is MGHRA, CDR2 YSYEKL, per germline. Trimming cost V 3 bases and J 3 bases, with 14 bases left between them. The CDR3 nucleotides are TGCGCCAGCAGCCAGGATCAGACTCCCTACACTGAAGCTTTCTTT. Its translation: CASSQDQTPYTEAFF.

This CDR3 reads CAWSNGRSYGYTF. The DNA of the CDR3 is TGTGCCTGGAGCAATGGGCGTAGCTATGGCTACACCTTC. The chain couples TRBV30 to TRBJ1-2; D is unresolved. The CDR3 runs 13 residues. The germline V and J ends were trimmed by 3 bases and 4 bases, with 12 bases remaining between them. CDR1 and CDR2 (germline): GTSNPN, SVGIG (reference sequence).

J is TRBJ1-4 and V is TRBV4-1; a weak D match, TRBD1 (6 bases). V shed 6 bases and J shed 2 bases, with 13 bases lying between them. CDR3 length: 15 residues. Germline V gene lookup returns CDR1 MGHRA and CDR2 YSYEKL. In DNA form, the CDR3 reads TGCGCCAGCAGGCGAATTGGACAGACTAATGAAAAACTGTTTTTT. Its translation is CASRRIGQTNEKLFF.

The chain uses TRBV18 and TRBJ2-5, with TRBD2 identical over 14 bases. In germline, CDR1 is KGHSH, CDR2 LQKENI. J was trimmed by 2 bases and V by 6 bases; bases with no gene match: 8. This CDR3 spans 17 amino acids. The CDR3 protein is CASSRTSGGNRQETQYF. The CDR3 DNA is TGTGCCAGCTCGAGGACTAGCGGGGGGAACCGACAAGAGACCCAGTACTTC.

The V gene is TRBV4-1, the J gene TRBJ2-1; no firm D call. CDR1 MGHRA and CDR2 YSYEKL come from the germline V gene. The CDR3 loop spans 17 amino acids. V was clipped by 4 bases and J by 7 bases, with 23 bases between them. Here the CDR3 reads CASSLPQLLAELNEQFF. DNA for the CDR3: TGCGCCAGCAGCCTCCCCCAACTCCTGGCGGAACTTAATGAGCAGTTCTTC.

The V gene is TRBV18, the J gene TRBJ2-7; D gene unclear. Germline V CDR1 and CDR2: KGHSH, LQKENI. The CDR3 is 13 residues long. V lost 3 bases, J lost 3 bases, and 9 bases lay in between. The chain's CDR3 is CASSPSSSYEQYF. In DNA form, the CDR3 reads TGTGCCAGCTCACCTAGTTCTAGCTACGAGCAGTACTTC. Full variable domain (rest looked up from reference TRBV18 and TRBJ2-7): NAGVMQNPRHLVRRRGQEARLRCSPMKGHSHVYWYRQLPEEGLKFMVYLQKENIIDESGMPKERFSAEFPKEGPSILRIQQVVRGDSAAYFCASSPSSSYEQYFGPGTRLTVT.

The chain couples TRBV19 to TRBJ2-7; 10 nucleotides agree with TRBD1. Per the germline V gene, CDR1 is LNHDA and CDR2 is SQIVND (reference sequence). This CDR3 region has 13 residues. Trimming cost V 2 bases and J 7 bases; bases outside gene matches: 2. This chain's CDR3 is CASSIRTGGEQYF. For the CDR3, the DNA is TGTGCCAGTAGTATAAGGACAGGGGGAGAGCAGTACTTC.

This clone was detected only a few times. The V gene is TRBV7-3, the J gene TRBJ2-3; D is perhaps TRBD2 (5 bases). Per the germline V gene, CDR1 is SGHTA and CDR2 is FQGTGA. The CDR3 length is 14 residues. V lost 4 bases and J 4 bases, leaving 12 bases between the germline ends. CDR3 in amino acids: CASSSLRGADTQYF. CDR3 nucleotides: TGTGCCAGCAGCTCCCTCCGGGGAGCAGATACGCAGTATTTT.

The chain is built from TRBV29-1 and TRBJ1-2; D is ambiguous. The CDR3 totals 12 residues. Germline values: CDR1 SQVTM, CDR2 ANQGSEA. With 4 bases removed from V and 3 bases from J, the gap between germline ends came to 9 bases. CDR3 residues: CSVGAVDYGYTF. In DNA, the CDR3 is TGCAGCGTTGGGGCAGTCGACTATGGCTACACCTTC.

The rearrangement uses TRBV6-1 and TRBJ1-4, with TRBD1 as a possible D gene (5 bases). V dropped 2 bases and J dropped 11 bases, with 12 bases sitting between them. Germline CDR1 is MNHNS and CDR2 is SASEGT. The CDR3 is 13 residues long. The CDR3 loop is CASSEWQGSKLFF. The CDR3 nucleotides are TGTGCCAGCAGTGAATGGCAGGGATCCAAACTGTTTTTT.

The chain carries TRBV7-2 and TRBJ2-1; D possibly corresponds to TRBD2 (6 bases). The V gene's germline CDR1 is SGHTA and CDR2 FQGNSA. V was clipped by 7 bases and J by 9 bases, with 16 bases between them. The CDR3 loop spans 13 amino acids. The CDR3 here is CASKGAIGSEQFF. CDR3 DNA: TGTGCCAGCAAGGGAGCGATCGGGAGTGAGCAGTTCTTC.

The genes are TRBV2 and TRBJ2-3; D uncertain. V shed 6 bases and J shed 2 bases, with 9 bases lying between them. The germline V gene encodes CDR1 SNHLY and CDR2 FYNNEI. The CDR3 spans 13 residues. The CDR3, as DNA: TGTGCCAGCAGAGAATACACCACAGATACGCAGTATTTT. Residues: CASREYTTDTQYF. Full variable domain (remainder filled in from reference TRBV2 and TRBJ2-3): EPEVTQTPSHQVTQMGQEVILRCVPISNHLYFYWYRQILGQKVEFLVSFYNNEISEKSEIFDDQFSVERPDGSNFTLKIRSTKLEDSAMYFCASREYTTDTQYFGPGTRLTVL.

The J gene is TRBJ2-7, the V gene TRBV11-2; 9 bases line up with TRBD2. Trimming removed 2 bases from V and 4 bases from J; junction bases left unmatched: 6. CDR3 size: 15 residues. Germline-derived CDR1 and CDR2 are SGHAT and FQNNGV. CDR3 protein: CASSLYGGGDYEQYF. The DNA for the CDR3 is TGTGCCAGCAGCTTATACGGCGGGGGGGATTACGAGCAGTACTTC.